This T cell receptor beta chain originates from a study of T cell changes during pregnancy in multiple sclerosis (dated by TCRdb to the late 2010s). In terms of the full investigation: In women with multiple sclerosis, the researchers looked at how the T cell repertoire shifted as pregnancy progressed.

The CDR1 and CDR2 encoded by the germline V gene are LGHNT and FRNRAP. The CDR3, from cysteine to phenylalanine, totals 16 residues. The retained sequence is limited to the CDR3, 48 bases, with the frame set at the first base. V drops 0 bases and J drops 1 base, leaving 13 bases in between. Worth noting for this clone: Which antigen it targets is not known. Base qualities are not provided; no much larger clone lies one nucleotide away.

Library preparation used the immunoSEQ multiplex PCR assay. TCRdb carries this immuneACCESS record with in-frame sequences only. Its versions omit some clonotypes, under half of them owing to an unresolved V gene in the studies checked, with the rest unexplained. This sample lists roughly 59,000 clones; 91% were detected once. Jointly, the top ten make up approximately 1.5% of the sample. The sequence links TRBV12-5 to TRBJ2-7; the D gene is perhaps TRBD1, on 5 matching bases. The input for sequencing was peripheral blood, taken in the third trimester of pregnancy. The receptor's source is a female donor in good health, enrolled as a control in a pregnancy study. DNA sequence: TGTGCTAGTGGTTTGGTACTCCCTCGACAGTCCTACGAGCAGTACTTC. Its translation is CASGLVLPRQSYEQYF.